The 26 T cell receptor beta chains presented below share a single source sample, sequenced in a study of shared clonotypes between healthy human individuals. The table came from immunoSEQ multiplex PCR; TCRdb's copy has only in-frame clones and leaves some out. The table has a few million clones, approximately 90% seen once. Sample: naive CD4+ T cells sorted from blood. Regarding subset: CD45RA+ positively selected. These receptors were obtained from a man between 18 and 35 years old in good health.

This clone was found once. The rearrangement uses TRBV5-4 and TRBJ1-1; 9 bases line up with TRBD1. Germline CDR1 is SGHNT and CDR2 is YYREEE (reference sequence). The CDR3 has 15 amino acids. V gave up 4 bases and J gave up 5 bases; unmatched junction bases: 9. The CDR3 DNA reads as TGTGCCAGCAGCCTAAAACAGGGGGCGTCGACTGAAGCTTTCTTT. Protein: CASSLKQGASTEAFF.

The CDR3 spells CAISVREGGYTF. The CDR3 coding sequence is TGTGCCATCAGTGTTCGGGAAGGTGGCTACACCTTC. This chain uses TRBV10-3 with TRBJ1-2; no definite D call. The germline gives CDR1 ENHRY, CDR2 SYGVKD. The CDR3 loop spans 12 amino acids. The ends were cut back, 4 bases at V and 7 bases at J, with 10 bases in the middle.

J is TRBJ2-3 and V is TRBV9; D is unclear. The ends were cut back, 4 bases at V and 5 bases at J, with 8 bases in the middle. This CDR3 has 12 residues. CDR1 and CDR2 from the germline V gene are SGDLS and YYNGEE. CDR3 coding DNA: TGTGCCAGCAGCCTAACTGAAGATACGCAGTATTTT. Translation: CASSLTEDTQYF.

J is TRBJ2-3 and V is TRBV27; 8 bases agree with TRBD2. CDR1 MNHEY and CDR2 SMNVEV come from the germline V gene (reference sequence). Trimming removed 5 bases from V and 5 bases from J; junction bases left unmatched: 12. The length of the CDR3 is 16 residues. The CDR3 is CASSLFPGGPGDTQYF. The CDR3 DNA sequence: TGTGCCAGCAGTCTCTTTCCGGGGGGGCCGGGAGATACGCAGTATTTT.

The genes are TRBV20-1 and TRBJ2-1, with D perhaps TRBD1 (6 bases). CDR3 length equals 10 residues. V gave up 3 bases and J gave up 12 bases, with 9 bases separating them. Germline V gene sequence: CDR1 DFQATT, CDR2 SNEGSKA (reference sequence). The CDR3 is CSASRDTQFF. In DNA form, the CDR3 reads TGCAGTGCTAGCCGGGACACGCAGTTCTTC.

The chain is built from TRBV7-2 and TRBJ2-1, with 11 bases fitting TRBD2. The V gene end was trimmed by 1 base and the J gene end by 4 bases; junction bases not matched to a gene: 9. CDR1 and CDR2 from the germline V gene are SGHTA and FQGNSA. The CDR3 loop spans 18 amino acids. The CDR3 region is CASSLGQPGLAAYNEQFF. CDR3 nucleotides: TGTGCCAGCAGCTTAGGGCAACCGGGACTAGCGGCATACAATGAGCAGTTCTTC.

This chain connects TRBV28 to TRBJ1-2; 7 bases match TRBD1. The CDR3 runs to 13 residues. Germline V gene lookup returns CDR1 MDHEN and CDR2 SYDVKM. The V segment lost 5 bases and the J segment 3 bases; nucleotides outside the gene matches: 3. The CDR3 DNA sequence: TGTGCCAGCAGTGTCGGGACAGACTATGGCTACACCTTC. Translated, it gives CASSVGTDYGYTF.

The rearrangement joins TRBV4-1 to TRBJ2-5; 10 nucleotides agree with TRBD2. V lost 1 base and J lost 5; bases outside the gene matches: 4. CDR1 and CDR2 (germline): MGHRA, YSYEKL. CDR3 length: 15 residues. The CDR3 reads CASSQGSSGSETQYF. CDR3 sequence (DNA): TGCGCCAGCAGCCAAGGCTCTAGCGGGAGCGAGACCCAGTACTTC.

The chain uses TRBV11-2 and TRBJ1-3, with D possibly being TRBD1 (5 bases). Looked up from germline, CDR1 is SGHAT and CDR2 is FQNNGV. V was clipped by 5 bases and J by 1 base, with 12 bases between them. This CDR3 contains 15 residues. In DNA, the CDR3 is TGTGCCAGCAGCCCCGTCGGGGGGTCTGGAAACACCATATATTTT. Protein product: CASSPVGGSGNTIYF.

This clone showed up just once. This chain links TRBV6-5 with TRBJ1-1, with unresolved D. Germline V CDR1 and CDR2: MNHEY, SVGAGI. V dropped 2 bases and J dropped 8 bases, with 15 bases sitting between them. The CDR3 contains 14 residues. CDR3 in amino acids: CASSYGRQSREAFF. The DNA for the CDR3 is TGTGCCAGCAGTTACGGCCGGCAGTCCAGGGAAGCTTTCTTT.

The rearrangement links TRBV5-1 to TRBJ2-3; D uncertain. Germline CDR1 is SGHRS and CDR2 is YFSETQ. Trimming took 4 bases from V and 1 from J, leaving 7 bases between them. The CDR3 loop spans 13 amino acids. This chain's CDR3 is CASSPARTDTQYF. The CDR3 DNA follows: TGCGCCAGCAGCCCTGCGCGCACAGATACGCAGTATTTT.

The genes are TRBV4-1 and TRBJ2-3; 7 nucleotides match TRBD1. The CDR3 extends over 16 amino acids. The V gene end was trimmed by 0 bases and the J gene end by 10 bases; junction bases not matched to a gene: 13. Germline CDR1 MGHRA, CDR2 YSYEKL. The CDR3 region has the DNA TGCGCCAGCAGCCAAGATGAGGGGGCGAAACCCCTTGCGCAGTATTTT. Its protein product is CASSQDEGAKPLAQYF.

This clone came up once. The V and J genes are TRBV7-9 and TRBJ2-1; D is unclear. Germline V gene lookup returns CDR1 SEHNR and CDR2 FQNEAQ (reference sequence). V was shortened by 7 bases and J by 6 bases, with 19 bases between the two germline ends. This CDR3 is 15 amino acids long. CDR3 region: CASTLRRAERNEQFF. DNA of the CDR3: TGTGCCAGCACCCTACGCCGGGCGGAACGCAATGAGCAGTTCTTC.

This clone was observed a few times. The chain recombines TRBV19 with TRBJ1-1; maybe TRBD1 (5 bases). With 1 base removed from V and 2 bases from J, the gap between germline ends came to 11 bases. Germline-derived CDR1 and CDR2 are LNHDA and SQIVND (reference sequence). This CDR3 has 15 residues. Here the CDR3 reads CASSIGNRPNTEAFF. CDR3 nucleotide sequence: TGTGCCAGTAGTATAGGGAACAGGCCAAACACTGAAGCTTTCTTT.

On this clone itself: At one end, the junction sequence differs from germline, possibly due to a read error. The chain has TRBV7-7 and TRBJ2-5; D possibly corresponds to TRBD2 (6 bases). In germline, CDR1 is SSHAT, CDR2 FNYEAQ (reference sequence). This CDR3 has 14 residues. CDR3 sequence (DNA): TGTGCTAGCAGCTCAACCGGGACTCAAGAGACCCAGTACTTC. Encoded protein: CASSSTGTQETQYF.

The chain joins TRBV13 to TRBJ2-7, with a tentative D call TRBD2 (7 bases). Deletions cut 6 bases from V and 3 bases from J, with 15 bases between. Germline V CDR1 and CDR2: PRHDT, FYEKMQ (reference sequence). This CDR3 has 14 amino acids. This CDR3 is CASSRWGGNYEQYF. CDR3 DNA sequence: TGTGCCAGCAGTCGCTGGGGGGGCAACTACGAGCAGTACTTC.

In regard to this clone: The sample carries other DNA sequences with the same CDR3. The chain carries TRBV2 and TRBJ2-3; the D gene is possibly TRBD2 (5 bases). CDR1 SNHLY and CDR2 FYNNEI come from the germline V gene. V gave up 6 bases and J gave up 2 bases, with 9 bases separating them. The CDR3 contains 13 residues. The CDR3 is CASSVLVTDTQYF. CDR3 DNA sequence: TGTGCCAGCAGCGTACTAGTCACAGATACGCAGTATTTT.

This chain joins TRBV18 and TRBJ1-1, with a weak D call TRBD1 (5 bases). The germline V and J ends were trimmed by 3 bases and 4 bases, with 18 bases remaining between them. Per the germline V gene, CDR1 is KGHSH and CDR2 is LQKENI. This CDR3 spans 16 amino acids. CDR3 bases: TGTGCCAGCTCACCCATCAATCCCAGGGTCTCCACTGAAGCTTTCTTT. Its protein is CASSPINPRVSTEAFF.

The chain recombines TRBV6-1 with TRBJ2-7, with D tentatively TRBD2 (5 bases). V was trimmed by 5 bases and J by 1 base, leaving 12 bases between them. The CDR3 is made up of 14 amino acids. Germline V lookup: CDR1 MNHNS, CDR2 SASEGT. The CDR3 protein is CASSIPGTSYEQYF. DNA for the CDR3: TGTGCCAGCAGTATTCCGGGAACATCCTACGAGCAGTACTTC.

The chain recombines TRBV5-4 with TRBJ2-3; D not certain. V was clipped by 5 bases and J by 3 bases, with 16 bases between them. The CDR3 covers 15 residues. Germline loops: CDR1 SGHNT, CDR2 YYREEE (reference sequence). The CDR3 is CASSPPRPTTDTQYF. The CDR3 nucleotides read TGTGCCAGCAGTCCCCCCCGGCCTACTACAGATACGCAGTATTTT.

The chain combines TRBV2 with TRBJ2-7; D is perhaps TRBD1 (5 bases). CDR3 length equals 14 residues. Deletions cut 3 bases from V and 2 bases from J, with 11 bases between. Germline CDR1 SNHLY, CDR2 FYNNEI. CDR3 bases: TGTGCCAGCAGTGATGTGACAGCTACCTACGAGCAGTACTTC. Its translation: CASSDVTATYEQYF.

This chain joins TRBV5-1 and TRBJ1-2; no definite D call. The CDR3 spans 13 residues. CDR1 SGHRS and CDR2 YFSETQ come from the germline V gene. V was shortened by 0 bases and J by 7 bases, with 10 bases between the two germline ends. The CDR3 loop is CASSLEGSSGYTF. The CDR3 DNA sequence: TGCGCCAGCAGCTTGGAGGGCAGTTCTGGCTACACCTTC.

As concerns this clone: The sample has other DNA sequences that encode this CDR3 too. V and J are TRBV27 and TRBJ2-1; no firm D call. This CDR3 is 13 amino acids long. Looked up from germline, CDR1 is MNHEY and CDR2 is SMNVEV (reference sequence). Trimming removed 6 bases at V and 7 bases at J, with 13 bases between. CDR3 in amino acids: CASSLRLHNEQFF. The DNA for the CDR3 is TGTGCCAGCAGCCTAAGGCTGCATAATGAGCAGTTCTTC.

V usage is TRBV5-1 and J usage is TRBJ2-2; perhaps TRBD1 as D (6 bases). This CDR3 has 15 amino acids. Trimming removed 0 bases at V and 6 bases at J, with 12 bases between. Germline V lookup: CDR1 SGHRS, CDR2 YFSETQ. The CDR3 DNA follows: TGCGCCAGCAGCTTGGTTTCAGGGGATCCCGGGGAGCTGTTTTTT. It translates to CASSLVSGDPGELFF. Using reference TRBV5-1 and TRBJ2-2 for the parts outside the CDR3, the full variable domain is KAGVTQTPRYLIKTRGQQVTLSCSPISGHRSVSWYQQTPGQGLQFLFEYFSETQRNKGNFPGRFSGRQFSNSRSEMNVSTLELGDSALYLCASSLVSGDPGELFFGEGSRLTVL.

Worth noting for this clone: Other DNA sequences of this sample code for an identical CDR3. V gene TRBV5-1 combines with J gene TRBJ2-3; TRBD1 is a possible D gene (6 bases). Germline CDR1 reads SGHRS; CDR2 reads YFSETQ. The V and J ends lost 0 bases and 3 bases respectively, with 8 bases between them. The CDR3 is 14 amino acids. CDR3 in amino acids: CASSLEQGTDTQYF. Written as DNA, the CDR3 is TGCGCCAGCAGCTTGGAACAGGGAACAGATACGCAGTATTTT.

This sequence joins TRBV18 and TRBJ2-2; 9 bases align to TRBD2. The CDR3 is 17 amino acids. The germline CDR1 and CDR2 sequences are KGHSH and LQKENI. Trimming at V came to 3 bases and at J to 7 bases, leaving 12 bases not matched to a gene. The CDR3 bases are TGTGCCAGCTCACCCCTGTTGGTAGCGGGAGCCGGCGGGGAGCTGTTTTTT. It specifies CASSPLLVAGAGGELFF. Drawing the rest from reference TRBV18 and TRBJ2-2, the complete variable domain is NAGVMQNPRHLVRRRGQEARLRCSPMKGHSHVYWYRQLPEEGLKFMVYLQKENIIDESGMPKERFSAEFPKEGPSILRIQQVVRGDSAAYFCASSPLLVAGAGGELFFGEGSRLTVL.